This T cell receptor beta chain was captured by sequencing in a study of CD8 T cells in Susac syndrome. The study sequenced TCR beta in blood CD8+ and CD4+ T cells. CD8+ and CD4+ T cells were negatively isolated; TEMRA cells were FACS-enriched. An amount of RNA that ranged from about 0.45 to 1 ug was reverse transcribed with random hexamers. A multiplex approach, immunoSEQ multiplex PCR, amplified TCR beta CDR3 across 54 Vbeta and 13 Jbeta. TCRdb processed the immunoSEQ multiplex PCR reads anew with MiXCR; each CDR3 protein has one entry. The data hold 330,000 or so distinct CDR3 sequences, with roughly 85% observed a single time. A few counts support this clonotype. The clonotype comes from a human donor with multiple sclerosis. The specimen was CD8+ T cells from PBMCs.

The CDR3 region has the DNA TGCAGTGCCAGACGAGCCTACGAGCAGTACTTC. Protein product: CSARRAYEQYF. The chain links TRBV20-1 to TRBJ2-7; D remains unclear. Germline CDR1 reads DFQATT; CDR2 reads SNEGSKA (reference sequence). The CDR3 extends over 11 amino acids. V dropped 6 bases and J dropped 2 bases, with 8 bases sitting between them.